A single sample is the source of the 21 T cell receptor beta chains below, sequenced in a study of cytomegalovirus exposure and HLA in healthy donors. The PCR employed 60 Vbeta primers together with 13 Jbeta primers. TCRdb keeps only in-frame clones here, not all; method: immunoSEQ multiplex PCR. This sample has about 190,000 clones, with 75% to 90% found just once. The sample was PBMCs. The receptor set was obtained from a boy aged 2-15 years in good health and CMV-seronegative.

V and J are TRBV27 and TRBJ2-1; 8 bases line up with TRBD2. Trimming took 8 bases from V and 6 from J; bases not matched to a gene: 15. The V gene's germline CDR1 is MNHEY and CDR2 SMNVEV (reference sequence). The CDR3 contains 16 residues. Here the CDR3 DNA reads TGTGCCAGCCTAAGGGGCGGACTAGCTTCTCTCAATGAGCAGTTCTTC. Translated: CASLRGGLASLNEQFF.

V and J are TRBV5-4 and TRBJ1-5; TRBD1 might be the D (5 bases). Germline CDR1 reads SGHNT; CDR2 reads YYREEE (reference sequence). Trimming took 0 bases from V and 1 from J, leaving 8 bases between them. The CDR3 runs 15 residues. The CDR3 spells CASSLGGESNQPQHF. DNA of the CDR3: TGTGCCAGCAGCTTGGGGGGGGAGAGCAATCAGCCCCAGCATTTT.

A remark on this clone: This specimen includes other DNA sequences encoding the same CDR3. J is TRBJ2-5 and V is TRBV6-1; a possible D gene is TRBD1 (5 bases). Germline V gene lookup returns CDR1 MNHNS and CDR2 SASEGT. The V and J ends lost 6 bases and 4 bases respectively, with 9 bases between them. CDR3 length equals 12 residues. The CDR3 reads CASRDSGETQYF. In DNA form, the CDR3 reads TGTGCCAGCAGAGACAGTGGAGAGACCCAGTACTTC.

This clone was seen more than once but under ten times. V gene TRBV6-5 combines with J gene TRBJ2-1; TRBD1 agrees at 9 bases. The junction had 7 bases not matched to a gene; V was cut back by 2 bases and J by 8 bases. Germline V CDR1 and CDR2: MNHEY, SVGAGI. The CDR3 consists of 15 residues. The CDR3 protein is CASSYQGQGVDEQFF. The DNA of the CDR3 is TGTGCCAGCAGTTACCAGGGACAGGGAGTGGATGAGCAGTTCTTC.

This clone turned up a few times. The V gene is TRBV5-6, the J gene TRBJ1-6; D might be TRBD1 (5 bases). Per the germline V gene, CDR1 is SGHDT and CDR2 is YYEEEE. Deletions cut 3 bases from V and 9 bases from J, with 19 bases between. The CDR3 loop spans 16 amino acids. CDR3: CASSYSRTSMGSPLHF. In DNA form, the CDR3 reads TGTGCCAGCAGCTATAGTCGGACATCAATGGGTTCACCCCTCCACTTT.

The genes are TRBV19 and TRBJ2-7, with unresolved D. Trimming cost V 5 bases and J 5 bases, with 10 bases left between them. Germline lookup yields CDR1 LNHDA and CDR2 SQIVND (reference sequence). The CDR3 length is 12 residues. DNA for the CDR3: TGTGCCAGTAGTCCAGGAAATAACGAGCAGTACTTC. It yields the protein CASSPGNNEQYF. Combining the CDR3 with reference TRBV19 and TRBJ2-7 gives the whole variable domain DGGITQSPKYLFRKEGQNVTLSCEQNLNHDAMYWYRQDPGQGLRLIYYSQIVNDFQKGDIAEGYSVSREKKESFPLTVTSAQKNPTAFYLCASSPGNNEQYFGPGTRLTVT.

The chain carries TRBV14 and TRBJ2-1; D perhaps matches TRBD1 (5 bases). Trimming pared 0 bases from V and 7 bases from J, leaving 16 bases between. The CDR3 totals 16 residues. Germline V lookup: CDR1 SGHDN, CDR2 FVKESK. For the CDR3, the DNA is TGTGCCAGCAGCCAAGATGGGGCTAGTTTAAGGAATGAGCAGTTCTTC. Its protein product is CASSQDGASLRNEQFF.

J is TRBJ2-7 and V is TRBV28, with TRBD2 matching over 9 bases. Germline CDR1 MDHEN, CDR2 SYDVKM. The CDR3 has 16 amino acids. The ends lost 2 bases at V and 2 bases at J; junction bases unmatched: 7. CDR3 bases: TGTGCCAGCAGTTTAAGGCGGGGGGGACTTCCCTACGAGCAGTACTTC. Its translation: CASSLRRGGLPYEQYF.

The chain recombines TRBV11-2 with TRBJ2-7, with a possible D match to TRBD2 (6 bases). V dropped 0 bases and J dropped 7 bases, with 10 bases sitting between them. CDR3 length: 13 amino acids. Germline V gives CDR1 SGHAT, CDR2 FQNNGV. The CDR3 loop reads CASSLELAWEQYF. In nucleotides, the CDR3 is TGTGCCAGCAGCTTAGAGCTAGCGTGGGAGCAGTACTTC.

V gene TRBV28 combines with J gene TRBJ2-7; 7 nucleotides align to TRBD1. This CDR3 contains 16 residues. The trim removed 6 bases at V and 3 bases at J, leaving 14 bases unmatched. Germline V gene data show CDR1 as MDHEN and CDR2 as SYDVKM. In DNA form, the CDR3 reads TGTGCCAGCAGCTTACCACCCGGGACAGTGTTCTACGAGCAGTACTTC. Residues: CASSLPPGTVFYEQYF.

A word on this clone: The conserved phenylalanine or tryptophan normally closing the CDR3 is absent here, so this likely arose from a read error. The rearrangement joins TRBV28 to TRBJ2-7, with D hard to call. This CDR3 is 15 amino acids long. Between the trimmed V and J ends, which lost 2 bases and 6 bases, there was a span of 17 bases. Germline CDR1 MDHEN, CDR2 SYDVKM. CDR3 sequence: CASSLARGGESEQYL. The CDR3 region has the DNA TGTGCCAGCAGTTTAGCTCGAGGTGGCGAATCCGAGCAGTACCTC.

This chain connects TRBV25-1 to TRBJ1-1; D is ambiguous. Germline V gene lookup returns CDR1 MGHDK and CDR2 SYGVNS. CDR3 length: 12 amino acids. Deletions cut 8 bases from V and 1 base from J, with 8 bases between. CDR3 residues: CASGGGNTEAFF. The CDR3 region has the DNA TGTGCCAGCGGTGGCGGGAACACTGAAGCTTTCTTT. The full variable domain, rest sourced from reference TRBV25-1 and TRBJ1-1, is EADIYQTPRYLVIGTGKKITLECSQTMGHDKMYWYQQDPGMELHLIHYSYGVNSTEKGDLSSESTVSRIRTEHFPLTLESARPSHTSQYLCASGGGNTEAFFGQGTRLTVV.

In its sample, this clone was seen once. This rearrangement joins TRBV11-3 to TRBJ2-1; TRBD2 matches at 8 bases. Germline V CDR1 and CDR2: SGHNT, YENEEA. V was pared by 5 bases and J by 9 bases, with 3 bases of the junction left unmatched. There are 12 residues in the CDR3. The CDR3 bases are TGTGCCAGCAGCCCCCGGGGGGGTGAGCAGTTCTTC. As protein: CASSPRGGEQFF.

Only a few counts were recorded for this clone. The chain joins TRBV5-1 to TRBJ2-2; 8 positions match TRBD1. The CDR3 extends over 15 amino acids. Germline V lookup: CDR1 SGHRS, CDR2 YFSETQ. The junction had 10 bases not matched to a gene; V was cut back by 3 bases and J by 9 bases. The CDR3 loop reads CASSSKGQGRRELFF. The DNA for the CDR3 is TGCGCCAGCAGCTCAAAAGGACAGGGACGGCGGGAGCTGTTTTTT. Based on the CDR3 plus reference TRBV5-1 and TRBJ2-2, the full variable domain is KAGVTQTPRYLIKTRGQQVTLSCSPISGHRSVSWYQQTPGQGLQFLFEYFSETQRNKGNFPGRFSGRQFSNSRSEMNVSTLELGDSALYLCASSSKGQGRRELFFGEGSRLTVL.

This clone was seen only once. This chain uses TRBV7-6 with TRBJ1-2; 7 bases are a match to TRBD1. This CDR3 is 14 amino acids long. CDR1 is SGHVS and CDR2 is FNYEAQ in the germline V gene. With V trimmed by 3 bases and J by 6 bases, 7 bases remained unmatched. The CDR3 bases are TGTGCCAGCAGCTTGTCCGGGACAGCGAATGGCTACACCTTC. It translates to CASSLSGTANGYTF.

The genes are TRBV28 and TRBJ2-7; D is possibly TRBD1 (5 bases). Germline CDR1 MDHEN, CDR2 SYDVKM. The V and J ends lost 5 bases and 6 bases respectively, with 17 bases between them. This CDR3 region has 14 residues. The CDR3 coding sequence is TGTGCCAGCAGTCCCCCAGGGTCCGAGAGCGAGCAGTACTTC. Protein sequence: CASSPPGSESEQYF.

CDR3 sequence (DNA): TGTGCCAGCACCGACAGGGGGCCCTACAATGAGCAGTTCTTC. It translates to CASTDRGPYNEQFF. This sequence joins TRBV27 and TRBJ2-1; TRBD1 aligns across 10 bases. This CDR3 contains 14 residues. Germline assignment: CDR1 MNHEY and CDR2 SMNVEV (reference sequence). With 7 bases clipped from V and 2 bases from J, the junction kept 2 bases outside the gene matches.

The gene calls are TRBV30 and TRBJ1-1; possibly TRBD1 for D (6 bases). Looked up from germline, CDR1 is GTSNPN and CDR2 is SVGIG (reference sequence). The CDR3 consists of 13 residues. Trimming removed 6 bases from V and 0 bases from J, with 11 bases in between. This CDR3 reads CACRGDMNTEAFF. As DNA, the CDR3 is TGTGCCTGTAGAGGGGACATGAACACTGAAGCTTTCTTT.

The V gene is TRBV9, the J gene TRBJ2-3, with D uncertain. Germline assignment: CDR1 SGDLS and CDR2 YYNGEE. This CDR3 region has 13 residues. V was trimmed by 4 bases and J by 2 bases, leaving 8 bases between them. CDR3 in DNA: TGTGCCAGCAGCAACGACAACACAGATACGCAGTATTTT. As protein: CASSNDNTDTQYF.

The rearrangement uses TRBV5-1 and TRBJ2-3, with D maybe TRBD1 (5 bases). CDR3 size: 13 residues. CDR1 SGHRS and CDR2 YFSETQ come from the germline V gene. V shed 5 bases and J shed 0 bases, with 7 bases lying between them. CDR3 nucleotide sequence: TGCGCCAGCAGTCAGGGTAGCACAGATACGCAGTATTTT. Translated, it gives CASSQGSTDTQYF.

The gene calls are TRBV7-9 and TRBJ2-5, with 8 bases aligning to TRBD2. Germline values: CDR1 SEHNR, CDR2 FQNEAQ (reference sequence). CDR3 size: 16 residues. Trimming cost V 3 bases and J 4 bases; bases outside gene matches: 10. The CDR3 loop reads CASSFLSGEDRETQYF. The CDR3 coding sequence is TGTGCCAGCAGCTTCCTTAGCGGGGAGGACAGAGAGACCCAGTACTTC.